The 27 T cell receptor beta chains given below trace back to one sample, sequenced in a study of cytomegalovirus exposure and HLA in healthy donors (dated by TCRdb to 2016 to 2017). Receptors were amplified or captured by the immunoSEQ multiplex PCR assay. TCRdb retrieved this table from immuneACCESS and kept in-frame rearrangements only. Not all clones are present; in checked studies, unresolved V genes account for under half, and no reason is known for the remainder. Recorded for this sample are about 110,000 clones; roughly 95% of them occurred a single time. The top ten clones comprise roughly 0.66% of the sample. Sequencing used PBMCs. Receptors were obtained from a young woman in good health and CMV-seronegative.

V gene TRBV28 combines with J gene TRBJ2-7, with D possibly matching TRBD2 (6 bases). The CDR3 sequence is 15 residues long. CDR1 and CDR2 from the germline V gene are MDHEN and SYDVKM. The ends were cut back, 5 bases at V and 2 bases at J, with 16 bases in the middle. CDR3 coding DNA: TGTGCCAGCAGTCCCCAGGGACTGAAAACCTACGAGCAGTACTTC. Its translation: CASSPQGLKTYEQYF.

J is TRBJ2-2 and V is TRBV30, with a weak D call TRBD1 (5 bases). Trimming pared 5 bases from V and 5 bases from J, leaving 15 bases between. The germline V gene encodes CDR1 GTSNPN and CDR2 SVGIG (reference sequence). The CDR3 runs to 14 residues. The CDR3 loop is CAWVSRVNTGELFF. Here the CDR3 DNA reads TGTGCCTGGGTTAGCAGGGTTAATACCGGGGAGCTGTTTTTT.

The J gene is TRBJ2-1, the V gene TRBV7-9; 8 bases match TRBD1. Germline CDR1 SEHNR, CDR2 FQNEAQ (reference sequence). The CDR3 runs 18 residues. V was clipped by 5 bases and J by 3 bases; unmatched bases: 15. The CDR3 nucleotides read TGTGCCAGCAGCCCCGTCAGAGGTCAGGGGGCCAACTACAATGAGCAGTTCTTC. This codes for CASSPVRGQGANYNEQFF.

The chain recombines TRBV15 with TRBJ2-7; 9 positions agree with TRBD1. From germline, CDR1 is LNHNV and CDR2 YYDKDF (reference sequence). The ends lost 4 bases at V and 2 bases at J; junction bases unmatched: 9. This CDR3 has 16 residues. CDR3 amino acids: CATSTGPGQGAYEQYF. CDR3 DNA: TGTGCCACCAGCACCGGACCGGGACAGGGTGCCTACGAGCAGTACTTC.

The chain has TRBV29-1 and TRBJ1-1; D uncertain. Germline assignment: CDR1 SQVTM and CDR2 ANQGSEA. The CDR3 is made up of 11 amino acids. Trimming stripped 4 bases from V and 6 bases from J, with 9 bases between. The DNA for the CDR3 is TGCAGCGTTGGACTCCGGGCTGAAGCTTTCTTT. Amino acid sequence: CSVGLRAEAFF.

The rearrangement uses TRBV11-3 and TRBJ2-1; 10 bases align to TRBD2. Germline V CDR1 and CDR2: SGHNT, YENEEA. The ends lost 1 base at V and 4 bases at J; junction bases unmatched: 4. This CDR3 has 16 residues. Written as DNA, the CDR3 is TGTGCCAGCAGCTTAGGGGGGACTAGCGCATACAATGAGCAGTTCTTC. As protein: CASSLGGTSAYNEQFF. Based on the CDR3 plus reference TRBV11-3 and TRBJ2-1, the full variable domain is EAGVVQSPRYKIIEKKQPVAFWCNPISGHNTLYWYLQNLGQGPELLIRYENEEAVDDSQLPKDRFSAERLKGVDSTLKIQPAELGDSAVYLCASSLGGTSAYNEQFFGPGTRLTVL.

CDR3 DNA: TGTGCCAGTGGGGACAGGGGCAATGAGCAGTTCTTC. Translated: CASGDRGNEQFF. The chain employs TRBV19 and TRBJ2-1; TRBD1 agrees at 10 bases. Germline V gene sequence: CDR1 LNHDA, CDR2 SQIVND (reference sequence). Trimming cost V 8 bases and J 6 bases; bases outside gene matches: 1. This CDR3 region has 12 residues.

The J gene is TRBJ2-2, the V gene TRBV7-9; TRBD2 is a possible D gene (5 bases). Germline V lookup: CDR1 SEHNR, CDR2 FQNEAQ (reference sequence). The V gene lost 2 bases and the J gene lost 3 bases, with 10 bases spanning the gap. The CDR3 extends over 15 amino acids. CDR3 sequence: CASSLFYGDTGELFF. The CDR3 nucleotides are TGTGCCAGCAGCTTATTCTACGGGGACACCGGGGAGCTGTTTTTT.

This chain connects TRBV5-5 to TRBJ2-7; TRBD1 aligns across 11 bases. The CDR3 consists of 17 residues. J was trimmed by 3 bases and V by 1 base; bases with no gene match: 9. Germline CDR1 SGHKS, CDR2 YYEKEE (reference sequence). The chain's CDR3 is CASSLRTGGQWDYEQYF. The CDR3 DNA reads TGTGCCAGCAGCTTGAGGACAGGGGGCCAATGGGACTACGAGCAGTACTTC.

The rearrangement uses TRBV18 and TRBJ2-7, with TRBD2 matching 9 bases. Trimming removed 2 bases from V and 9 bases from J; junction bases left unmatched: 11. Germline assignment: CDR1 KGHSH and CDR2 LQKENI. This CDR3 is built from 15 residues. CDR3 DNA: TGTGCCAGCTCACCAGTCGCTAGCGGGGACCGGGGGCAGTACTTC. Protein product: CASSPVASGDRGQYF.

The V gene is TRBV7-2, the J gene TRBJ2-7, with no clear D. Trimming shortened V by 5 bases and J by 2 bases, and 19 bases separated the two germline ends. Germline-derived CDR1 and CDR2 are SGHTA and FQGNSA. This CDR3 comprises 16 residues. CDR3 sequence reads: CASSHAPIRVAYEQYF. In DNA, the CDR3 is TGTGCCAGCAGCCACGCTCCCATACGGGTGGCCTACGAGCAGTACTTC.

This rearrangement joins TRBV7-9 to TRBJ2-1; D is undetermined. Germline values: CDR1 SEHNR, CDR2 FQNEAQ (reference sequence). The CDR3 has 13 residues. V gave up 0 bases and J gave up 9 bases, with 9 bases separating them. In DNA, the CDR3 is TGTGCCAGCAGCTTAGCCTGGCCCCTTGAGCAGTTCTTC. Protein sequence: CASSLAWPLEQFF.

This chain joins TRBV4-2 and TRBJ2-5; the D gene is possibly TRBD2 (6 bases). Germline CDR1 LGHNA, CDR2 YNFKEQ. V lost 2 bases and J lost 5, with 12 bases in between. CDR3 length: 14 residues. In DNA form, the CDR3 reads TGTGCCAGCAGCCAACCGGGACTTCACGAGACCCAGTACTTC. This gives the protein CASSQPGLHETQYF.

The rearrangement uses TRBV7-2 and TRBJ1-5; D is perhaps TRBD1 (6 bases). The CDR3 covers 18 residues. Germline V gene data show CDR1 as SGHTA and CDR2 as FQGNSA. V was clipped by 5 bases and J by 2 bases, with 22 bases between them. The CDR3 region is CASSPSDSFLGGNQPQHF. The CDR3 DNA sequence: TGTGCCAGCAGCCCTTCGGACAGTTTTTTGGGCGGCAATCAGCCCCAGCATTTT.

V is TRBV28 and J is TRBJ1-5, with 7 bases identical to TRBD1. The germline gives CDR1 MDHEN, CDR2 SYDVKM. V shed 2 bases and J 5 bases; nucleotides not matched to a gene: 9. The CDR3 runs to 16 residues. The CDR3 DNA is TGTGCCAGCAGTTTACCTTTCGTAACAGGGGATCAGCCCCAGCATTTT. It translates to CASSLPFVTGDQPQHF.

This chain links TRBV4-3 with TRBJ2-2, with a tentative D call TRBD1 (5 bases). The ends were cut back, 1 base at V and 2 bases at J, with 17 bases in the middle. Germline CDR1 LGHNA, CDR2 YSLEER. The CDR3 contains 18 residues. The CDR3 is CASSQVALLTDNTGELFF. The CDR3 nucleotides read TGCGCCAGCAGCCAAGTTGCCCTACTGACAGACAACACCGGGGAGCTGTTTTTT.

This chain links TRBV4-2 with TRBJ2-7; no firm D call. CDR1 LGHNA and CDR2 YNFKEQ come from the germline V gene. The CDR3 is 13 amino acids. Trimming pared 0 bases from V and 4 bases from J, leaving 7 bases between. The CDR3 region has the DNA TGTGCCAGCAGCCAAGATTTGGCATACGAGCAGTACTTC. Protein product: CASSQDLAYEQYF.

V is TRBV18 and J is TRBJ2-5, with TRBD1 identical over 9 bases. The CDR3 spans 15 residues. CDR1 and CDR2 from the germline V gene are KGHSH and LQKENI. Trimming at V came to 4 bases and at J to 5 bases, leaving 8 bases not matched to a gene. In DNA, the CDR3 is TGTGCCAGCTCACGGGACACAGGGGGCTGGGAGACCCAGTACTTC. It codes for CASSRDTGGWETQYF.

J is TRBJ2-1 and V is TRBV5-4; TRBD2 matches 10 bases. Germline V CDR1 and CDR2: SGHNT, YYREEE (reference sequence). After removal of 4 bases from V and 5 bases from J, the junction contained 6 bases not matched to a gene. The CDR3 loop spans 15 amino acids. CDR3 coding DNA: TGTGCCAGCAGCGAAGCGGGGGGGGAAAACAATGAGCAGTTCTTC. Translating gives CASSEAGGENNEQFF.

The rearrangement uses TRBV5-4 and TRBJ2-7; TRBD2 agrees at 15 bases. The trim removed 4 bases at V and 4 bases at J, leaving 6 bases unmatched. The CDR3 length is 16 residues. The germline V gene has CDR1 SGHNT and CDR2 YYREEE (reference sequence). This chain's CDR3 is CASSEGLAGGLYEQYF. DNA for the CDR3: TGTGCCAGCAGCGAGGGACTAGCGGGGGGACTTTACGAGCAGTACTTC.

V usage is TRBV28 and J usage is TRBJ2-3; TRBD2 might be the D (7 bases). From germline, CDR1 is MDHEN and CDR2 SYDVKM. Between the trimmed V and J ends, which lost 6 bases and 6 bases, there was a span of 16 bases. The CDR3 totals 14 residues. CDR3 sequence reads: CASSSGGPMDTQYF. The CDR3 nucleotides are TGTGCCAGCAGCTCGGGGGGCCCCATGGATACGCAGTATTTT.

J is TRBJ2-5 and V is TRBV6-1, with 13 positions matching TRBD2. The trim removed 4 bases at V and 9 bases at J, leaving 11 bases unmatched. The CDR3 consists of 16 residues. CDR1 and CDR2 from the germline V gene are MNHNS and SASEGT. The CDR3 region has the DNA TGTGCCAGCAGTGCCGAGGGGACTAGCGGGGCGATGGCCCAGTACTTC. It codes for CASSAEGTSGAMAQYF.

This clone was picked up one time. The chain has TRBV6-8 and TRBJ2-5, with 13 bases fitting TRBD2. This CDR3 comprises 17 residues. Germline CDR1 MNHGY, CDR2 SAAAGT. V lost 6 bases, J lost 5 bases, and 12 bases stayed unmatched. The DNA of the CDR3 is TGTGCCAGCAGCCAAGGCCGACTAGCGGGGGGCCCGGAGACCCAGTACTTC. Encoded protein: CASSQGRLAGGPETQYF.

The chain combines TRBV7-3 with TRBJ2-2; 7 nucleotides align to TRBD1. V was clipped by 5 bases and J by 5 bases; unmatched bases: 8. The germline V gene encodes CDR1 SGHTA and CDR2 FQGTGA. CDR3 size: 15 residues. The CDR3 sequence: CASSPRAGGTGELFF. The CDR3 bases are TGTGCCAGCAGCCCAAGGGCAGGGGGAACCGGGGAGCTGTTTTTT.

The chain links TRBV7-2 to TRBJ1-4; D not resolved. The V gene's germline CDR1 is SGHTA and CDR2 FQGNSA. The CDR3 runs 16 residues. V gave up 3 bases and J gave up 0 bases, with 11 bases separating them. The CDR3 nucleotides are TGTGCCAGCAGCTTCGGGAAGGGTGCAACTAATGAAAAACTGTTTTTT. This translates into CASSFGKGATNEKLFF.

This chain links TRBV18 with TRBJ2-1; 9 bases agree with TRBD2. V lost 3 bases to trimming and J lost 4 bases; unmatched junction nucleotides: 7. The CDR3 extends over 16 amino acids. CDR1 and CDR2 (germline): KGHSH, LQKENI. CDR3 in DNA: TGTGCCAGCTCACCGAGGACTAGCGAAACATACAATGAGCAGTTCTTC. Protein sequence: CASSPRTSETYNEQFF.

The V and J genes are TRBV9 and TRBJ2-6; D perhaps matches TRBD2 (5 bases). The germline V and J ends were trimmed by 7 bases and 0 bases, with 8 bases remaining between them. Germline CDR1 reads SGDLS; CDR2 reads YYNGEE. The CDR3 sequence is 14 residues long. CDR3 loop: CASLGSSGANVLTF. The CDR3 coding sequence is TGTGCCAGCTTGGGGAGCTCTGGGGCCAACGTCCTGACTTTC.